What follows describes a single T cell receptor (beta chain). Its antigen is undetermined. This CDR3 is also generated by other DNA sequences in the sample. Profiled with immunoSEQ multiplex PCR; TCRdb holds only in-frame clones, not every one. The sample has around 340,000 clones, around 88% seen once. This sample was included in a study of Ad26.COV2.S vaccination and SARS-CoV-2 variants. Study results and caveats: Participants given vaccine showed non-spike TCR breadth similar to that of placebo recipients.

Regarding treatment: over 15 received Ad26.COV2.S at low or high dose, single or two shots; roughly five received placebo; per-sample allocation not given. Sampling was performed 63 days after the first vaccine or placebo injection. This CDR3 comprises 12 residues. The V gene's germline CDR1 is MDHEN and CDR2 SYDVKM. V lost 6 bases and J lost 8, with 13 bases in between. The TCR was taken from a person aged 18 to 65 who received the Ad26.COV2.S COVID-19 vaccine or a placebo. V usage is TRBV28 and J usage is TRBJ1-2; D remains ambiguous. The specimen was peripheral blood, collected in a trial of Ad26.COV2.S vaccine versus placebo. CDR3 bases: TGTGCCAGCAGCCGCCGGAATCGGGGCTACACCTTC. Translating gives CASSRRNRGYTF.